The T cell receptor (beta chain) described here comes from a study of T-cell memory formation after mild COVID-19. This CDR3 has 13 residues. Per the germline V gene, CDR1 is SGHRS and CDR2 is YFSETQ. V was shortened by 1 base and J by 6 bases, with 11 bases between the two germline ends. In TCRdb, the 5' RACE reads were re-called with MiXCR into one record per CDR3 protein. The data show roughly 350,000 distinct CDR3 sequences, approximately 15% seen once. This clonotype occurred a few times. The clonotype was recovered from a man between 18 and 35 years old who had mild COVID-19 (a few samples of this study predate the infection). Cell type and time point are not known. The rearrangement uses TRBV5-1 and TRBJ2-7; no clear D gene. Sequencing was carried out using PBMCs or a T cell subset sorted from them (not recorded which). The CDR3 bases are TGCGCCAGCAGCTTGTCTGACCCCCGCGAGCAGTACTTC. Its translation is CASSLSDPREQYF.